The present TCR beta chain was sequenced within a study of shared clonotypes between healthy human individuals. V lost 3 bases and J 7 bases, leaving 7 bases between the germline ends. From germline, CDR1 is LNHDA and CDR2 SQIVND (reference sequence). The CDR3 extends over 12 amino acids. Profiled with immunoSEQ multiplex PCR; TCRdb holds only in-frame clones, not every one. Found here are about 980,000 clones, around three quarters of them singletons; the top ten hold around 1.4%. The chain joins TRBV19 to TRBJ1-5; D gene ambiguous. The specimen was memory CD4+ T cells sorted from blood. Subset specified: CD45RA-negative fraction. This TCR was recovered from a man aged 18 to 29 in good health. The CDR3, as DNA: TGTGCCAGTAGTATGCCGGGACAGCCCCAGCATTTT. This sequence encodes CASSMPGQPQHF.